Presented here are 7 T cell receptor beta chains from one specimen sequenced in a study of cytomegalovirus exposure and HLA in healthy donors (dated by TCRdb to about 2017). Receptor libraries were prepared by the immunoSEQ multiplex PCR assay. TCRdb carries this immuneACCESS record with in-frame sequences only. Its versions omit some clonotypes, under half of them owing to an unresolved V gene in the studies checked, with the rest unexplained. The sample contains some 240,000 clones, approximately 84% of them found a single time. Around 1.2% of the sample comes from the top ten. The specimen sequenced was PBMCs. The receptors were sampled from a woman aged 25-40 years in good health and CMV-seropositive.

The rearrangement joins TRBV5-6 to TRBJ2-3; 15 positions match TRBD2. The CDR3 length is 16 residues. Germline CDR1 is SGHDT and CDR2 is YYEEEE. V shed 3 bases, J shed 6 bases, and the junction held 5 bases outside the gene matches. The CDR3 region is CASSWGTSGRTDTQYF. The CDR3 DNA is TGTGCCAGCAGCTGGGGGACTAGCGGGAGGACTGATACGCAGTATTTT.

The chain uses TRBV5-4 and TRBJ2-7, with TRBD1 matching over 10 bases. Germline lookup yields CDR1 SGHNT and CDR2 YYREEE (reference sequence). Losses at the gene ends were 3 bases for V and 5 bases for J; bases not matched to a gene: 8. CDR3 length equals 15 residues. The CDR3 DNA reads as TGTGCCAGCAGCTCCATGACAGGGGGCTTGGACGAGCAGTACTTC. Protein product: CASSSMTGGLDEQYF.

The chain uses TRBV7-9 and TRBJ2-1; 9 bases are shared with TRBD1. This CDR3 has 15 residues. Germline V gene lookup returns CDR1 SEHNR and CDR2 FQNEAQ (reference sequence). The ends lost 6 bases at V and 5 bases at J; junction bases unmatched: 8. DNA of the CDR3: TGTGCCAGCAGTTCCCGGGACAGGGTCGACAATGAGCAGTTCTTC. Translating gives CASSSRDRVDNEQFF.

V gene TRBV4-1 combines with J gene TRBJ2-7; D may be TRBD1 (6 bases). Per germline, CDR1 MGHRA and CDR2 YSYEKL. The CDR3 runs to 15 residues. V was shortened by 2 bases and J by 2 bases, with 13 bases between the two germline ends. The CDR3 region is CASSQPGTSPYEQYF. CDR3 sequence (DNA): TGCGCCAGCAGCCAACCCGGGACATCACCCTACGAGCAGTACTTC.

V usage is TRBV7-9 and J usage is TRBJ2-1; 7 bases map to TRBD2. This CDR3 is built from 15 residues. Trimming removed 3 bases from V and 3 bases from J; junction bases left unmatched: 5. Looked up from germline, CDR1 is SEHNR and CDR2 is FQNEAQ (reference sequence). CDR3 sequence: CASSFWLADYNEQFF. CDR3 sequence (DNA): TGTGCCAGCAGCTTTTGGCTAGCGGACTACAATGAGCAGTTCTTC.

The rearrangement links TRBV7-2 to TRBJ2-3; 8 positions agree with TRBD2. This CDR3 has 14 residues. The V and J ends lost 4 bases and 5 bases, in that order; junction bases with no gene match: 5. Germline values: CDR1 SGHTA, CDR2 FQGNSA. The CDR3 loop reads CASSYGGGRDTQYF. CDR3 coding DNA: TGTGCCAGCAGCTACGGGGGGGGCCGAGATACGCAGTATTTT.

On this clone: The same CDR3 can be traced to other DNA sequences in this sample. The rearrangement links TRBV18 to TRBJ2-2; TRBD1 matches at 7 bases. This CDR3 has 15 residues. Germline CDR1 and CDR2: KGHSH and LQKENI. The V segment lost 3 bases and the J segment 2 bases; nucleotides outside the gene matches: 3. The CDR3 DNA reads TGTGCCAGCTCACCCAGACAGGGCAACACCGGGGAGCTGTTTTTT. Translated: CASSPRQGNTGELFF.